The 20 T cell receptor beta chains below come from one sample, sequenced in a study of cytomegalovirus exposure and HLA in healthy donors. With 60 Vbeta and 13 Jbeta primers, the PCR was carried out. Generated by immunoSEQ multiplex PCR, the TCRdb table keeps only in-frame clones and is missing some. Here the sample spans 170,000 or so clones, about 88% being singletons. What was sequenced was PBMCs. Every receptor here comes from a woman aged 18-30 years in good health and CMV-seronegative.

V gene TRBV2 combines with J gene TRBJ2-7; tentatively, D is TRBD1 (6 bases). This CDR3 has 12 residues. CDR1 SNHLY and CDR2 FYNNEI come from the germline V gene. Trimming removed 6 bases at V and 3 bases at J, with 9 bases between. The CDR3 DNA reads TGTGCCAGCAGACAGGGTATCTACGAGCAGTACTTC. Encoded protein: CASRQGIYEQYF.

This clone was counted a single time. This chain uses TRBV28 with TRBJ1-5; TRBD1 aligns across 7 bases. CDR1 and CDR2 (germline): MDHEN, SYDVKM. Unmatched junction bases numbered 12, after V lost 5 bases and J lost 2 bases. The CDR3 runs 17 residues. As DNA, the CDR3 is TGTGCCAGCAGTAAGCGGACAGGAATGGGGCGCAATCAGCCCCAGCATTTT. Its translation: CASSKRTGMGRNQPQHF.

This clone was recorded a few times. The chain links TRBV6-1 to TRBJ1-4, with D perhaps matching TRBD1 (5 bases). CDR3 length equals 14 residues. V was pared by 8 bases and J by 8 bases, with 18 bases between. From germline, CDR1 is MNHNS and CDR2 SASEGT. For the CDR3, the DNA is TGTGCCAGCCAAGTCATGGGGGGTAAAGAAAAACTGTTTTTT. Protein sequence: CASQVMGGKEKLFF.

The chain joins TRBV19 to TRBJ2-3; 9 nucleotides agree with TRBD1. The germline V gene encodes CDR1 LNHDA and CDR2 SQIVND (reference sequence). Trimming removed 5 bases from V and 1 base from J; junction bases left unmatched: 4. This CDR3 is 15 amino acids long. CDR3 loop: CASSWTGDRTDTQYF. The CDR3 DNA sequence: TGTGCCAGTAGTTGGACAGGGGACCGCACAGATACGCAGTATTTT. The whole variable domain, remainder taken from reference TRBV19 and TRBJ2-3, is DGGITQSPKYLFRKEGQNVTLSCEQNLNHDAMYWYRQDPGQGLRLIYYSQIVNDFQKGDIAEGYSVSREKKESFPLTVTSAQKNPTAFYLCASSWTGDRTDTQYFGPGTRLTVL.

J is TRBJ2-3 and V is TRBV19, with TRBD1 as a possible D gene (7 bases). Looked up from germline, CDR1 is LNHDA and CDR2 is SQIVND (reference sequence). There are 15 residues in the CDR3. The ends were cut back, 5 bases at V and 6 bases at J, with 18 bases in the middle. The CDR3 DNA sequence: TGTGCCAGTAGTGACAGGGTCGGGGGTGGTGATACGCAGTATTTT. Translated, it gives CASSDRVGGGDTQYF.

The gene calls are TRBV6-5 and TRBJ2-1; 8 nucleotides agree with TRBD1. Germline assignment: CDR1 MNHEY and CDR2 SVGAGI. There are 16 residues in the CDR3. The V and J ends lost 0 bases and 4 bases, in that order; junction bases with no gene match: 5. The CDR3 spells CASSYSTGERYNEQFF. CDR3 nucleotides: TGTGCCAGCAGTTACTCGACAGGGGAAAGGTACAATGAGCAGTTCTTC.

The chain recombines TRBV19 with TRBJ2-5; TRBD2 agrees at 12 bases. The ends lost 10 bases at V and 5 bases at J; junction bases unmatched: 14. CDR1 LNHDA and CDR2 SQIVND come from the germline V gene (reference sequence). CDR3 length: 16 amino acids. CDR3 region: CATRTSGTHSGETQYF. In nucleotides, the CDR3 is TGTGCCACCCGGACTAGCGGGACCCATAGCGGGGAGACCCAGTACTTC.

V is TRBV6-5 and J is TRBJ2-5, with no clear D. V lost 5 bases and J lost 3, with 10 bases in between. The CDR3 is 13 residues long. Looked up from germline, CDR1 is MNHEY and CDR2 is SVGAGI. The CDR3 DNA sequence: TGTGCCAGCAGTGAGTGGGCAGAAGAGACCCAGTACTTC. Its protein is CASSEWAEETQYF.

This clone was seen just once. The chain employs TRBV9 and TRBJ2-7, with a weak D call TRBD2 (7 bases). Germline-derived CDR1 and CDR2 are SGDLS and YYNGEE. Trimming took off 4 bases at V and 7 bases at J, with 18 bases between the two ends. The CDR3 length is 14 residues. CDR3 loop: CASSPGGQPREQYF. DNA of the CDR3: TGTGCCAGCAGCCCGGGGGGCCAACCTAGGGAGCAGTACTTC.

V gene TRBV6-1 combines with J gene TRBJ1-6; D unclear. This CDR3 region has 17 residues. Germline V CDR1 and CDR2: MNHNS, SASEGT. V was clipped by 3 bases and J by 0 bases, with 12 bases between them. The CDR3 reads CASSDGFGSSYNSPLHF. The CDR3, as DNA: TGTGCCAGCAGTGACGGCTTTGGGAGCTCCTATAATTCACCCCTCCACTTT.

The chain employs TRBV7-8 and TRBJ2-1; weak D call: TRBD1 (6 bases). The CDR3 length is 14 residues. CDR1 and CDR2 from the germline V gene are SGHVS and FQNEAQ. Trimming removed 3 bases at V and 1 base at J, with 7 bases between. The CDR3 spells CASSFTGSYNEQFF. CDR3 nucleotide sequence: TGTGCCAGCAGCTTCACAGGGTCCTACAATGAGCAGTTCTTC.

V usage is TRBV28 and J usage is TRBJ1-2; D may be TRBD1 (6 bases). This CDR3 is built from 12 residues. Germline values: CDR1 MDHEN, CDR2 SYDVKM. The V and J ends lost 9 bases and 4 bases respectively, with 12 bases between them. The CDR3 sequence is CASYRVTYGYTF. For the CDR3, the DNA is TGTGCCAGTTACAGGGTGACCTATGGCTACACCTTC.

The chain couples TRBV30 to TRBJ1-3; D gene unclear. Germline CDR1 GTSNPN, CDR2 SVGIG (reference sequence). The CDR3 totals 13 residues. The ends were cut back, 2 bases at V and 4 bases at J, with 9 bases in the middle. The CDR3 nucleotides read TGTGCCTGGAGTTTCTTCTTGGGAAACACCATATATTTT. This sequence encodes CAWSFFLGNTIYF.

The CDR3: CASSEAPTGAYSPLHF. Written as DNA, the CDR3 is TGTGCCAGCAGTGAAGCACCCACAGGGGCCTATTCACCCCTCCACTTT. V gene TRBV2 combines with J gene TRBJ1-6; 7 nucleotides match TRBD1. Germline V gene data show CDR1 as SNHLY and CDR2 as FYNNEI. CDR3 length equals 16 residues. Trimming took 0 bases from V and 8 from J; bases not matched to a gene: 7.

V usage is TRBV6-5 and J usage is TRBJ2-1, with D uncertain. The CDR3 has 12 residues. Germline assignment: CDR1 MNHEY and CDR2 SVGAGI. With 2 bases removed from V and 10 bases from J, the gap between germline ends came to 9 bases. The CDR3 here is CASSYNFEEQFF. In DNA, the CDR3 is TGTGCCAGCAGTTACAACTTTGAAGAGCAGTTCTTC.

CDR3 nucleotide sequence: TGTGCCTGGCTGCGTTCCTACGAGCAGTACTTC. Translation: CAWLRSYEQYF. V gene TRBV30 combines with J gene TRBJ2-7; D unresolved. Trimming cost V 5 bases and J 1 base, with 6 bases left between them. This CDR3 contains 11 residues. CDR1 and CDR2 from the germline V gene are GTSNPN and SVGIG (reference sequence).

The chain uses TRBV5-1 and TRBJ2-1; 11 bases align to TRBD2. The CDR3 loop spans 15 amino acids. V gave up 0 bases and J gave up 4 bases; unmatched junction bases: 0. Germline V gene data show CDR1 as SGHRS and CDR2 as YFSETQ. CDR3 coding DNA: TGCGCCAGCAGCTTGGCTAGCGGGAGGTACAATGAGCAGTTCTTC. It specifies CASSLASGRYNEQFF.

This chain connects TRBV4-1 to TRBJ1-2, with D perhaps matching TRBD1 (6 bases). CDR1 and CDR2 (germline): MGHRA, YSYEKL. The CDR3 sequence is 16 residues long. Trimming stripped 0 bases from V and 8 bases from J, with 19 bases between. The CDR3 loop reads CASSQDLQGFPYGYTF. CDR3 bases: TGCGCCAGCAGCCAAGACTTACAGGGTTTCCCATACGGCTACACCTTC.

The J gene is TRBJ1-2, the V gene TRBV10-3, with D hard to call. V dropped 7 bases and J dropped 1 base, with 10 bases sitting between them. CDR1 and CDR2 from the germline V gene are ENHRY and SYGVKD. The CDR3 is made up of 13 amino acids. CDR3 sequence: CAITPTDNYGYTF. In nucleotides, the CDR3 is TGTGCCATCACACCTACAGATAACTATGGCTACACCTTC.

The J gene is TRBJ2-2, the V gene TRBV5-1; 9 positions agree with TRBD1. V was clipped by 2 bases and J by 5 bases; unmatched bases: 4. Germline V gene data show CDR1 as SGHRS and CDR2 as YFSETQ. There are 15 residues in the CDR3. The CDR3 DNA reads TGCGCCAGCAGCTTAAGGACAGGGGCTACCGGGGAGCTGTTTTTT. This sequence encodes CASSLRTGATGELFF.